Reported below is one T cell receptor beta chain. These data are taken from a study of T cell changes during pregnancy in multiple sclerosis. Repertoires were generated with immunoSEQ multiplex PCR, while TCRdb's copy carries only in-frame clones and drops some. The sample has roughly 57,000 clones, 80% to 95% seen once. Trimming left V 10 bases short and J 1 base short, with 7 bases between. Germline assignment: CDR1 SSHAT and CDR2 FNYEAQ (reference sequence). There are 11 residues in the CDR3. This TCR was sampled from a female donor with multiple sclerosis, enrolled in a pregnancy study. The chain has TRBV7-7 and TRBJ1-1; D call uncertain. The source was CD4+ T cells from peripheral blood mononuclear cells, collected after pregnancy. The CDR3 nucleotides read TGTGCCATTATGAGGAACACTGAAGCTTTCTTT. It yields the protein CAIMRNTEAFF.